Here is one TCR beta chain with its context. Its target is unknown. The data belong to a study of shared clonotypes between healthy human individuals. Findings and caveats of the study: Sharing across a handful of donors was seen in 4% to 5% of naive CD4 clonotypes. Compared with memory subsets, naive subsets generally had larger estimated richness.

Measured with immunoSEQ multiplex PCR; TCRdb has only the in-frame clones, and not every one. The table shows 2 million to 2.5 million clones, with nearly 97% occurring only once. The CDR3 has 13 amino acids. V gave up 0 bases and J gave up 1 base, with 6 bases separating them. In germline, CDR1 is GTSNPN, CDR2 SVGIG (reference sequence). The sequence was collected from a man aged 18 to 29 in good health. Sample: naive CD4+ T cells sorted from blood. Subset given: CD45RA+ positively selected. The rearrangement links TRBV30 to TRBJ2-5; D gene ambiguous. Here the CDR3 reads CAWSVQIQETQYF. The CDR3 DNA reads TGTGCCTGGAGTGTACAGATCCAAGAGACCCAGTACTTC.